A single sample gave rise to the 14 T cell receptor beta chains below, sequenced in a study of PD-1 blockade in classical Hodgkin lymphoma. Sequenced by immunoSEQ multiplex PCR; TCRdb stores in-frame clones only, minus some. The sample has around 17,000 clones, about 65% seen once. Noted time point: cycle 4 day 1 (C4D1), after about 6 weeks of nivolumab. With no exception, relapse followed autologous stem cell transplantation in all patients, and brentuximab vedotin exposure varied. Sequences were derived from peripheral blood mononuclear cells (PBMCs), sampled before the fourth cycle of nivolumab. The receptors come from a human donor with classical Hodgkin lymphoma.

V gene TRBV14 combines with J gene TRBJ2-7; 10 positions match TRBD1. Germline V gene lookup returns CDR1 SGHDN and CDR2 FVKESK. The CDR3 runs 15 residues. Trimming removed 4 bases from V and 5 bases from J; junction bases left unmatched: 8. Here the CDR3 DNA reads TGTGCCAGCAGCCCCGAACGGGACAGGGGTCACGAGCAGTACTTC. This sequence encodes CASSPERDRGHEQYF.

The rearrangement links TRBV18 to TRBJ2-1; 7 bases map to TRBD2. The germline gives CDR1 KGHSH, CDR2 LQKENI. The V segment lost 2 bases and the J segment 7 bases; nucleotides outside the gene matches: 5. The CDR3 covers 14 residues. This CDR3 is CASSPRTRGNEQFF. Written as DNA, the CDR3 is TGTGCCAGCTCACCAAGGACTAGAGGGAATGAGCAGTTCTTC. Full variable domain (rest looked up from reference TRBV18 and TRBJ2-1): NAGVMQNPRHLVRRRGQEARLRCSPMKGHSHVYWYRQLPEEGLKFMVYLQKENIIDESGMPKERFSAEFPKEGPSILRIQQVVRGDSAAYFCASSPRTRGNEQFFGPGTRLTVL.

The CDR3 loop reads CAWSASLGGERFF. In nucleotides, the CDR3 is TGTGCCTGGAGTGCCTCCCTCGGAGGAGAGAGGTTCTTC. The chain carries TRBV30 and TRBJ2-1; weak D call: TRBD2 (5 bases). The CDR3 is 13 residues long. In germline, CDR1 is GTSNPN, CDR2 SVGIG (reference sequence). The V end lost 1 base, the J end lost 15 bases, and 19 bases lay between the germline ends.

V gene TRBV27 combines with J gene TRBJ1-6; D unclear. V was shortened by 7 bases and J by 8 bases, with 12 bases between the two germline ends. The CDR3 spans 13 residues. Germline CDR1 reads MNHEY; CDR2 reads SMNVEV (reference sequence). The CDR3 bases are TGTGCCAGCACCCTCGCGGGCGATTCACCCCTCCACTTT. Translating gives CASTLAGDSPLHF.

The V and J genes are TRBV10-2 and TRBJ2-1; D uncertain. The CDR3 contains 13 residues. Trimming stripped 7 bases from V and 2 bases from J, with 9 bases between. Germline lookup yields CDR1 WSHSY and CDR2 SAAADI. CDR3 sequence reads: CASTVSPYNEQFF. The CDR3 coding sequence is TGCGCCAGCACGGTTAGTCCCTACAATGAGCAGTTCTTC.

The rearrangement links TRBV7-9 to TRBJ2-7; D is uncertain. Between the trimmed V and J ends, which lost 1 base and 1 base, there was a span of 8 bases. CDR1 is SEHNR and CDR2 is FQNEAQ in the germline V gene (reference sequence). CDR3 length equals 14 residues. CDR3 nucleotides: TGTGCCAGCAGCTTAGATGCAGGATCCTACGAGCAGTACTTC. It specifies CASSLDAGSYEQYF.

The CDR3 protein is CASSFPGGDTQYF. DNA of the CDR3: TGTGCCAGCAGTTTCCCCGGGGGAGATACGCAGTATTTT. The J gene is TRBJ2-3, the V gene TRBV28, with D possibly TRBD2 on 6 matching bases. The ends were cut back, 3 bases at V and 5 bases at J, with 9 bases in the middle. The CDR3 length is 13 residues. Looked up from germline, CDR1 is MDHEN and CDR2 is SYDVKM.

In this sample, this clone turned up a few times. This chain links TRBV5-7 with TRBJ2-3; 8 bases align to TRBD2. TRBV5-7 is given ORF status, its function remaining uncertain. The CDR3 sequence is 16 residues long. With 0 bases clipped from V and 2 bases from J, the junction kept 5 bases outside the gene matches. The CDR3 DNA reads TGTGCCAGCAGCTTGGGGGGCGGGGGGCCCACAGATACGCAGTATTTT. Amino acid sequence: CASSLGGGGPTDTQYF.

The chain joins TRBV7-8 to TRBJ1-5; D is ambiguous. This CDR3 has 16 residues. Germline lookup yields CDR1 SGHVS and CDR2 FQNEAQ. V was clipped by 1 base and J by 0 bases, with 10 bases between them. The CDR3 protein is CASSLESVYSNQPQHF. The CDR3 nucleotides read TGTGCCAGCAGCTTAGAGTCTGTTTATAGCAATCAGCCCCAGCATTTT.

The rearrangement links TRBV4-1 to TRBJ2-1, with D uncertain. From germline, CDR1 is MGHRA and CDR2 YSYEKL. The V end lost 6 bases, the J end lost 7 bases, and 16 bases lay between the germline ends. There are 14 residues in the CDR3. The DNA for the CDR3 is TGCGCCAGCAGTCCAAGAGTACATCGGAATGAGCAGTTCTTC. Amino acid sequence: CASSPRVHRNEQFF.

The chain is built from TRBV4-1 and TRBJ1-2, with D unresolved. V was shortened by 1 base and J by 2 bases, with 8 bases between the two germline ends. This CDR3 comprises 14 residues. CDR1 and CDR2 from the germline V gene are MGHRA and YSYEKL. The CDR3 DNA reads TGCGCCAGCAGCCAAGGGGTACGGAACTATGGCTACACCTTC. It specifies CASSQGVRNYGYTF.

The rearrangement joins TRBV9 to TRBJ2-4; D may correspond to TRBD1 or TRBD2 (5 bases each). The CDR3 loop spans 15 amino acids. CDR1 is SGDLS and CDR2 is YYNGEE in the germline V gene. Trimming took 3 bases from V and 0 from J, leaving 10 bases between them. The DNA for the CDR3 is TGTGCCAGCAGCGACGGGACCCTAGCCAAAAACATTCAGTACTTC. This sequence encodes CASSDGTLAKNIQYF.

The chain uses TRBV6-6 and TRBJ2-7, with a possible D match to TRBD2 (7 bases). V dropped 2 bases and J dropped 5 bases, with 16 bases sitting between them. The CDR3 contains 15 residues. Germline lookup yields CDR1 MNHNY and CDR2 SVGAGI (reference sequence). Here the CDR3 reads CASSYTGGAPDEQYF. The CDR3, as DNA: TGTGCCAGCAGTTACACTGGGGGGGCCCCCGACGAGCAGTACTTC.

V usage is TRBV28 and J usage is TRBJ2-7; 9 bases match TRBD1. Looked up from germline, CDR1 is MDHEN and CDR2 is SYDVKM. V gave up 6 bases and J gave up 4 bases; unmatched junction bases: 7. This CDR3 comprises 14 residues. CDR3 protein: CASSLDRGTYEQYF. The CDR3 DNA is TGTGCCAGCAGCTTGGACAGGGGTACGTACGAGCAGTACTTC.